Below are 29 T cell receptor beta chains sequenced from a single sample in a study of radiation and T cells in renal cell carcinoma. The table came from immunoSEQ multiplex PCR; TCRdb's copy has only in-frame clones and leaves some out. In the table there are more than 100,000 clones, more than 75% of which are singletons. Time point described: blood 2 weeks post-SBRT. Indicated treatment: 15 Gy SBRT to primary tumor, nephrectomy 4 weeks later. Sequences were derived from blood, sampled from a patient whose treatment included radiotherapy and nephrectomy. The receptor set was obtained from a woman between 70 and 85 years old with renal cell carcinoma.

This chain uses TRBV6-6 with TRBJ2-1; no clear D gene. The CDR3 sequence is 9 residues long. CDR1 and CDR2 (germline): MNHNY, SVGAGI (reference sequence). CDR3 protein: CCVGDEQFF. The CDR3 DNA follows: TGTTGCGTGGGCGATGAGCAGTTCTTC.

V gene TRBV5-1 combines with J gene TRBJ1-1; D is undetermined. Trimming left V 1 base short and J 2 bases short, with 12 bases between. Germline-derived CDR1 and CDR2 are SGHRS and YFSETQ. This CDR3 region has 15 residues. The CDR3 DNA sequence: TGCGCCAGCAGCTTGTTGGGTCGGGTAAACACTGAAGCTTTCTTT. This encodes CASSLLGRVNTEAFF.

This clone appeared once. This CDR3 is CAWNARDRAPYGYTF. The CDR3 bases are TGTGCCTGGAACGCCCGGGACAGGGCACCTTATGGCTACACCTTC. The rearrangement joins TRBV30 to TRBJ1-2; 9 nucleotides align to TRBD1. The V and J ends lost 4 bases and 5 bases, in that order; junction bases with no gene match: 11. The CDR3 is made up of 15 amino acids. Germline CDR1 and CDR2: GTSNPN and SVGIG (reference sequence).

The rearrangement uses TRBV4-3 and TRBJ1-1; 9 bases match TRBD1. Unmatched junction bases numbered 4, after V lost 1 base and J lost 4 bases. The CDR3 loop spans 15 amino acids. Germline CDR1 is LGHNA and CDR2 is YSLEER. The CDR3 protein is CASSQVGQGGTEAFF. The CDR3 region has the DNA TGCGCCAGCAGCCAAGTGGGACAGGGCGGCACTGAAGCTTTCTTT.

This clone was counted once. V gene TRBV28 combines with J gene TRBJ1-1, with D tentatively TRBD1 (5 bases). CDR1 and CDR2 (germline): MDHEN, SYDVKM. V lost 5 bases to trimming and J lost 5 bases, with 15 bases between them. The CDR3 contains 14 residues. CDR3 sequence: CASSPDRGRTEAFF. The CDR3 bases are TGTGCCAGCAGTCCCGACCGGGGGAGGACTGAAGCTTTCTTT.

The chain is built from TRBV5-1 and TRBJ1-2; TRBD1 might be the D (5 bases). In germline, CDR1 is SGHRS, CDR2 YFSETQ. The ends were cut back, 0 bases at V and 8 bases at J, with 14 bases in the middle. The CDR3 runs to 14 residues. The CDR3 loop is CASSLGQPGYGYTF. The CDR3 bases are TGCGCCAGCAGCTTGGGTCAGCCAGGGTACGGCTACACCTTC.

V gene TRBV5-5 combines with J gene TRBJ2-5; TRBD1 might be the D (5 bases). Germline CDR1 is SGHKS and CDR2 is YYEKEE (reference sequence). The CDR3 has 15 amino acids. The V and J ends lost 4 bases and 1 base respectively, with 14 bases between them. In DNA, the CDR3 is TGTGCCAGCAGCGGATCAGGGTGGCCCCAAGAGACCCAGTACTTC. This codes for CASSGSGWPQETQYF.

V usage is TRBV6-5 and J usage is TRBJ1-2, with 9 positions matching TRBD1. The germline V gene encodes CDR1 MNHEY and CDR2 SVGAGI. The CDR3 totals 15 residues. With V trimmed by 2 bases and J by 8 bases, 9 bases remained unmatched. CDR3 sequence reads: CASSYTGGDDWGYTF. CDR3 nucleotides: TGTGCCAGCAGTTACACAGGGGGCGATGACTGGGGCTACACCTTC.

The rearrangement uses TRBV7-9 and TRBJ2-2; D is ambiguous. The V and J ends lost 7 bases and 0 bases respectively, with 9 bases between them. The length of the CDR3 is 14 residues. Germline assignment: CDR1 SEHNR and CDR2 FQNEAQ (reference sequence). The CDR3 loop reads CASTFTANTGELFF. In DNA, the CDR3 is TGTGCCAGCACATTTACCGCGAACACCGGGGAGCTGTTTTTT.

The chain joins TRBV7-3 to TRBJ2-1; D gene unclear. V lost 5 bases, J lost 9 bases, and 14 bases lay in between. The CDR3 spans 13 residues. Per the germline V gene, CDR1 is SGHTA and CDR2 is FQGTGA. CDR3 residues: CASSQGLVLEQFF. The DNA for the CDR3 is TGTGCCAGCAGCCAAGGCCTCGTCCTTGAGCAGTTCTTC.

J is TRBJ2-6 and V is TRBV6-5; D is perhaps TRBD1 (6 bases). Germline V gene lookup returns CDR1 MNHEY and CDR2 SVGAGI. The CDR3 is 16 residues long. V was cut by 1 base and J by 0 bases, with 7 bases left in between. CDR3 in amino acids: CASSYYRVSGANVLTF. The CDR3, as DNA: TGTGCCAGCAGTTACTACAGGGTCTCTGGGGCCAACGTCCTGACTTTC.

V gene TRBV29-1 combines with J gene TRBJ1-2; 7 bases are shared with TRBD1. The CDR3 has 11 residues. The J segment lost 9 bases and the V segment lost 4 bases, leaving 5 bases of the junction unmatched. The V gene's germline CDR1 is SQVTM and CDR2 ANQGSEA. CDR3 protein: CSVGTGGRYTF. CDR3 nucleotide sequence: TGCAGCGTTGGGACAGGTGGGCGCTACACCTTC. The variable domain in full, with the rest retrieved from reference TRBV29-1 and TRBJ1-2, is SAVISQKPSRDICQRGTSLTIQCQVDSQVTMMFWYRQQPGQSLTLIATANQGSEATYESGFVIDKFPISRPNLTFSTLTVSNMSPEDSSIYLCSVGTGGRYTFGSGTRLTVV.

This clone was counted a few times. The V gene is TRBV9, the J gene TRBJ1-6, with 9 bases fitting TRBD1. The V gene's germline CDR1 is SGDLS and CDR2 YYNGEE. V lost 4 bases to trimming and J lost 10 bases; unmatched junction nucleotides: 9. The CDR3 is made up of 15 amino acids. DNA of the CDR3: TGTGCCAGCAGCACGCCCGGGACAGGGCAATCACCCCTCCACTTT. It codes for CASSTPGTGQSPLHF.

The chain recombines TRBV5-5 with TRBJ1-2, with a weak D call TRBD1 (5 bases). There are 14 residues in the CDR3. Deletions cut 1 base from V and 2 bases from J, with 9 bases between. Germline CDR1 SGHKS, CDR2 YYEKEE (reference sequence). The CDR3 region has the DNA TGTGCCAGCAGCTTGTGGCAGGGCAACTATGGCTACACCTTC. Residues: CASSLWQGNYGYTF.

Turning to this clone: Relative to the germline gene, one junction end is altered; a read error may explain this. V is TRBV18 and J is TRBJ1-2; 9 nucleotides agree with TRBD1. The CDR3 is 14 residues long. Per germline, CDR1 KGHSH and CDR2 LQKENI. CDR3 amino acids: CASSLGQGNDGYTF. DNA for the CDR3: TGTGCCAGCTCACTGGGACAGGGTAACGATGGCTACACCTTC.

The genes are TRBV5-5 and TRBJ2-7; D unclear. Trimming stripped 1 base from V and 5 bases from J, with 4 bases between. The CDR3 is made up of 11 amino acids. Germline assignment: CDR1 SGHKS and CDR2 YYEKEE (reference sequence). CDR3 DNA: TGTGCCAGCAGCTTGATTCACGAGCAGTACTTC. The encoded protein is CASSLIHEQYF.

CDR3 protein: CASSEGLAGVTGELFF. In DNA, the CDR3 is TGTGCCAGCAGTGAGGGACTAGCGGGGGTCACCGGGGAGCTGTTTTTT. The chain uses TRBV2 and TRBJ2-2, with 14 bases fitting TRBD2. The germline CDR1 and CDR2 sequences are SNHLY and FYNNEI. This CDR3 is 16 amino acids long. The J segment lost 4 bases and the V segment lost 3 bases, leaving 1 base of the junction unmatched.

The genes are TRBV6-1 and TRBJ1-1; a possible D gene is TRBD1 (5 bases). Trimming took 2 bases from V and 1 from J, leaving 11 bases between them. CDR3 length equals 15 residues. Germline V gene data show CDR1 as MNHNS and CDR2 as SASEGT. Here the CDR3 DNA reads TGTGCCAGCAGTGAATCGGGGCTCGGGAACACTGAAGCTTTCTTT. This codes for CASSESGLGNTEAFF.

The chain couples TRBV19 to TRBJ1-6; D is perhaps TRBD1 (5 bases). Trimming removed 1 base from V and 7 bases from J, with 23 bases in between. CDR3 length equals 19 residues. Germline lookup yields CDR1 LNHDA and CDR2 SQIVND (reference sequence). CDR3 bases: TGTGCCAGTAGTATAGCGGCCCCTTACGGGGGAGTAGGAAATTCACCCCTCCACTTT. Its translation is CASSIAAPYGGVGNSPLHF.

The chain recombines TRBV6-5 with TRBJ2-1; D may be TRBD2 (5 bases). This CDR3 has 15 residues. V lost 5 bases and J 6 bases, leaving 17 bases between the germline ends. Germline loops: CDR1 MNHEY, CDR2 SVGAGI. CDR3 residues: CASSRTPDSTNEQFF. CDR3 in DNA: TGTGCCAGCAGTCGCACCCCGGACTCAACCAATGAGCAGTTCTTC.

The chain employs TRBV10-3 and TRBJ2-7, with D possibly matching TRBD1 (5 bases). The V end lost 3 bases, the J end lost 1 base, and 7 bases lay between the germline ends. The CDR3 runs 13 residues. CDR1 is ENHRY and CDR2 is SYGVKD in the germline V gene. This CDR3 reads CAISDRASYEQYF. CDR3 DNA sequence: TGTGCCATCAGTGACAGGGCTTCCTACGAGCAGTACTTC.

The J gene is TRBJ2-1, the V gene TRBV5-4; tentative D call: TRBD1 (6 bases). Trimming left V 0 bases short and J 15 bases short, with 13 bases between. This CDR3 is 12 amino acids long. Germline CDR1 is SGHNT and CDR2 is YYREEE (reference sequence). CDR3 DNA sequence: TGTGCCAGCAGCTTGGGACAGGTTCGACTGTTCTTC. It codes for CASSLGQVRLFF.

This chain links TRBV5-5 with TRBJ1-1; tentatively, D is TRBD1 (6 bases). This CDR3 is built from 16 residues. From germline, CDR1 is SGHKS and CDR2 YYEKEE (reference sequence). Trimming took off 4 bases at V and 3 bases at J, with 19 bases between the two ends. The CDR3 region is CASSRTAGMVDTEAFF. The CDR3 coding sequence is TGTGCCAGCAGCCGGACAGCAGGGATGGTTGACACTGAAGCTTTCTTT.

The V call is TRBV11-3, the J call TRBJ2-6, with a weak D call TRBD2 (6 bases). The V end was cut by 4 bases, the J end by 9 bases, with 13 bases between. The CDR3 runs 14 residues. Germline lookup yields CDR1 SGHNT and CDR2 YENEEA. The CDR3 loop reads CASSSNRDFNVLTF. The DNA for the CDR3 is TGTGCCAGCAGCTCAAATAGGGACTTCAACGTCCTGACTTTC.

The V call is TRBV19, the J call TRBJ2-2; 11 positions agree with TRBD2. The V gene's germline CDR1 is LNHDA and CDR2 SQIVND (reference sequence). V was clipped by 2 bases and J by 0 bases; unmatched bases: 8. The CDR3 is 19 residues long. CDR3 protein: CASSIRVLAGASNTGELFF. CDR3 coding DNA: TGTGCCAGTAGTATAAGGGTACTAGCGGGGGCTTCGAACACCGGGGAGCTGTTTTTT.

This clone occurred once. Here the CDR3 reads CASSDQRGEYNEQFF. In DNA, the CDR3 is TGTGCCAGCAGCGACCAGCGGGGGGAATACAATGAGCAGTTCTTC. The J gene is TRBJ2-1, the V gene TRBV7-3; TRBD2 matches 9 bases. Trimming took 5 bases from V and 4 from J; bases not matched to a gene: 6. CDR1 and CDR2 (germline): SGHTA, FQGTGA. CDR3 length: 15 residues.

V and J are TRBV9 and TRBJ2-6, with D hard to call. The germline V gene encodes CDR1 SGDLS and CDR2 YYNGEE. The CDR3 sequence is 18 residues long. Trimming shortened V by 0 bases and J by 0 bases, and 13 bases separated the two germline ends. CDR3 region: CASSVEASYPSGANVLTF. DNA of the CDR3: TGTGCCAGCAGCGTAGAGGCCAGCTACCCCTCTGGGGCCAACGTCCTGACTTTC.

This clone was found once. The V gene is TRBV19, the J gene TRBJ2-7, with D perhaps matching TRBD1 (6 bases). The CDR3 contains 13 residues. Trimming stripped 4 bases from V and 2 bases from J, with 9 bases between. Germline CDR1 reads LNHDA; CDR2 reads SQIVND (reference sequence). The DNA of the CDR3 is TGTGCCAGTAGTAAACAGGGCACCTACGAGCAGTACTTC. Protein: CASSKQGTYEQYF.

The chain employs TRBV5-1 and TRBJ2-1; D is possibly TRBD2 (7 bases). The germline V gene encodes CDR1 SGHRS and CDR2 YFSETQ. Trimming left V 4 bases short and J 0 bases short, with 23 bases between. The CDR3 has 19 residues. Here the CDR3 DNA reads TGCGCCAGCAGCAAATTCGACAGGACTCGGGGGGCCTCCTACAATGAGCAGTTCTTC. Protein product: CASSKFDRTRGASYNEQFF. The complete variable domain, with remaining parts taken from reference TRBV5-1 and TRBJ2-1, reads KAGVTQTPRYLIKTRGQQVTLSCSPISGHRSVSWYQQTPGQGLQFLFEYFSETQRNKGNFPGRFSGRQFSNSRSEMNVSTLELGDSALYLCASSKFDRTRGASYNEQFFGPGTRLTVL.